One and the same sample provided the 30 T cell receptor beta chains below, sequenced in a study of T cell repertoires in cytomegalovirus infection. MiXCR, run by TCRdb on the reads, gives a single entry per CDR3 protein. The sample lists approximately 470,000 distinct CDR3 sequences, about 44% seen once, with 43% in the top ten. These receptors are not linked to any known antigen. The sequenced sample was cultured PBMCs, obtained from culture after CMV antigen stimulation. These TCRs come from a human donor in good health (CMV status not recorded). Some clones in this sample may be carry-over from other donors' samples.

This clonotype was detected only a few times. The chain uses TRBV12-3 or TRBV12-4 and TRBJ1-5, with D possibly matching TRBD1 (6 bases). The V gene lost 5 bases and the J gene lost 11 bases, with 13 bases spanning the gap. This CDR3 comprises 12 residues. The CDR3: CASSKQGSAQHF. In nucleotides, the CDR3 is TGTGCCAGCAGTAAACAGGGATCAGCCCAGCATTTT.

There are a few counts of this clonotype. The CDR3 protein is CASSFGLYGYTF. DNA of the CDR3: TGTGCCAGCAGCTTTGGGTTATATGGCTACACCTTC. The V call is TRBV7-2, the J call TRBJ1-2; D is undetermined. V dropped 3 bases and J dropped 5 bases, with 7 bases sitting between them. Germline V gene data show CDR1 as SGHTA and CDR2 as FQGNSA. This CDR3 comprises 12 residues.

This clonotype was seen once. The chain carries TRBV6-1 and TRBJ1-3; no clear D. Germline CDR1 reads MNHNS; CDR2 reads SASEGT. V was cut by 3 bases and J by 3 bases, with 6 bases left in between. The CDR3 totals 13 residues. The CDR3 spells CASSEPLGNTIYF. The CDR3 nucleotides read TGTGCCAGCAGTGAGCCTCTTGGAAACACCATATATTTT.

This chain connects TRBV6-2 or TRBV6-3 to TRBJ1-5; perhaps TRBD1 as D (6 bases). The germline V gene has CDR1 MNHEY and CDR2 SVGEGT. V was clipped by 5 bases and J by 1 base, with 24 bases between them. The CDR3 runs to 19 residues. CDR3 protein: CASSQPPYRDLLSNQPQHF. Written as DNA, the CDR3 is TGTGCCAGCAGTCAACCCCCCTACAGGGATCTTCTGAGCAATCAGCCCCAGCATTTT.

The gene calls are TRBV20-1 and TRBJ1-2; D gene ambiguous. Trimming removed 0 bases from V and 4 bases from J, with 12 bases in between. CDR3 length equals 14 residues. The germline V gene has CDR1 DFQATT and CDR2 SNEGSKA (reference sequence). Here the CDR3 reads CSARDLGVGYGYTF. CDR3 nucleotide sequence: TGCAGTGCTAGAGATCTCGGGGTAGGCTATGGCTACACCTTC.

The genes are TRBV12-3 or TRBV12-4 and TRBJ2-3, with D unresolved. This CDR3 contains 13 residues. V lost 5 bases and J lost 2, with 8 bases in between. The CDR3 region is CASSPRATDTQYF. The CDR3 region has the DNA TGTGCCAGCAGTCCTCGAGCCACAGATACGCAGTATTTT.

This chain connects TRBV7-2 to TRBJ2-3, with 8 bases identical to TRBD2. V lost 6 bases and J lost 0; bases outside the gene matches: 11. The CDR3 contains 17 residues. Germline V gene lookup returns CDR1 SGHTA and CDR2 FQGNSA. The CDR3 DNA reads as TGTGCCAGCAGTTCACTAGCGGACTTTCTTAGCACAGATACGCAGTATTTT. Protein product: CASSSLADFLSTDTQYF. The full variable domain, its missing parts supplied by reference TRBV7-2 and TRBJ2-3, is GAGVSQSPSNKVTEKGKDVELRCDPISGHTALYWYRQSLGQGLEFLIYFQGNSAPDKSGLPSDRFSAERTGGSVSTLTIQRTQQEDSAVYLCASSSLADFLSTDTQYFGPGTRLTVL.

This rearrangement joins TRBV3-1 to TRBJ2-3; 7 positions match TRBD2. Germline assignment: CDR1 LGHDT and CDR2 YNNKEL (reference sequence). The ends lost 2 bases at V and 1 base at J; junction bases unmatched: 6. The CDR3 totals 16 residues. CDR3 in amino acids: CASSQSWTRGTDTQYF. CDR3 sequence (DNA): TGTGCCAGCAGCCAATCGTGGACTAGGGGCACAGATACGCAGTATTTT.

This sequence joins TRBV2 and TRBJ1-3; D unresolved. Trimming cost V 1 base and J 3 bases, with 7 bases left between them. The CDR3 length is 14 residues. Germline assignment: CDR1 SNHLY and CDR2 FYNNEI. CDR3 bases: TGTGCCAGCAGTGAAGTGTACGGTGGAAACACCATATATTTT. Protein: CASSEVYGGNTIYF.

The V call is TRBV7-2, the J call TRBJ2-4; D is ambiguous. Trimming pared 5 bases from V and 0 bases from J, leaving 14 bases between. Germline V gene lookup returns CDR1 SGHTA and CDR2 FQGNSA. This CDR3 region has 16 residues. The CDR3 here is CASSARNSVAKNIQYF. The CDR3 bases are TGTGCCAGCAGCGCCCGGAATAGTGTAGCCAAAAACATTCAGTACTTC.

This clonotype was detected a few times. CDR3 nucleotide sequence: TGTGCCAGCAGCTTAACCTCCACACTGGGGGCGAAAAGGGGGAACACTGAAGCTTTCTTT. It translates to CASSLTSTLGAKRGNTEAFF. The chain joins TRBV7-2 to TRBJ1-1; D possibly corresponds to TRBD1 (6 bases). The CDR3 contains 20 residues. V lost 2 bases and J 1 base, leaving 26 bases between the germline ends. Germline V gene lookup returns CDR1 SGHTA and CDR2 FQGNSA.

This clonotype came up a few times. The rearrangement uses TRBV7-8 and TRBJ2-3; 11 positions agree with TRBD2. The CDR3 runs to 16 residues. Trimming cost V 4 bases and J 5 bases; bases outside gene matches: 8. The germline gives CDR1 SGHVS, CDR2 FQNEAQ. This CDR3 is CASSYPGLAVQDTQYF. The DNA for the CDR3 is TGTGCCAGCAGCTACCCGGGACTAGCGGTACAAGATACGCAGTATTTT.

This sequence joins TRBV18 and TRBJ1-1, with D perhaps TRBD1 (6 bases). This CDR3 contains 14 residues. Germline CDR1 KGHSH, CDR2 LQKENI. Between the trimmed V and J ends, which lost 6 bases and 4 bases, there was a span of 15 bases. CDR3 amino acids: CASSPRTAITEAFF. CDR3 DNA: TGTGCCAGCTCGCCCCGGACAGCCATCACTGAAGCTTTCTTT.

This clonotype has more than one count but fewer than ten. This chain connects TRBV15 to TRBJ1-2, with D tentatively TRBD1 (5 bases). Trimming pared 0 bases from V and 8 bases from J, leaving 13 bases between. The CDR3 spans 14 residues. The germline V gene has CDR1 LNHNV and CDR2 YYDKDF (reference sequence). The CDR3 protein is CATSRDTAGYGYTF. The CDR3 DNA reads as TGTGCCACCAGCAGAGATACGGCAGGGTACGGCTACACCTTC.

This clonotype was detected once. The CDR3 DNA follows: TGCGCCAGCAGGGTGACTAGCGGGGACGCTTCCAATGAGCAGTTCTTC. This sequence encodes CASRVTSGDASNEQFF. The chain uses TRBV5-1 and TRBJ2-1; the match to TRBD2 covers 11 bases. CDR3 size: 16 residues. Germline CDR1 SGHRS, CDR2 YFSETQ. V was clipped by 5 bases and J by 6 bases; unmatched bases: 10. The variable domain in full, completed from reference TRBV5-1 and TRBJ2-1, reads KAGVTQTPRYLIKTRGQQVTLSCSPISGHRSVSWYQQTPGQGLQFLFEYFSETQRNKGNFPGRFSGRQFSNSRSEMNVSTLELGDSALYLCASRVTSGDASNEQFFGPGTRLTVL.

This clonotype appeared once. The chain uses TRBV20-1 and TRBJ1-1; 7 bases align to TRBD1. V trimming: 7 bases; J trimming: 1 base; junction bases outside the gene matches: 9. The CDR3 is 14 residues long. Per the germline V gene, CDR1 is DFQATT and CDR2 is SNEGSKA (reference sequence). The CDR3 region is CSVPAGGRNTEAFF. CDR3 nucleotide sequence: TGCAGTGTTCCAGCAGGGGGGAGGAACACTGAAGCTTTCTTT.

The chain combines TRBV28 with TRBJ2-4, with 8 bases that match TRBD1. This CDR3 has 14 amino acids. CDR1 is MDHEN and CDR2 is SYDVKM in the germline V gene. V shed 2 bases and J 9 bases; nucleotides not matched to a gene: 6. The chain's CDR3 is CASSLGTGYIIQYF. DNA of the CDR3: TGTGCCAGCAGTTTAGGGACAGGCTATATCATTCAGTACTTC.

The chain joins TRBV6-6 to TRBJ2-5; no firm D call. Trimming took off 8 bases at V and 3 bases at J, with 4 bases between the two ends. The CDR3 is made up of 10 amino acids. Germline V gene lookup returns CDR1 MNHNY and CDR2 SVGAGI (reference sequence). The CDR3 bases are TGTGCCAGCGGAAAAGAGACCCAGTACTTC. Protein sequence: CASGKETQYF.

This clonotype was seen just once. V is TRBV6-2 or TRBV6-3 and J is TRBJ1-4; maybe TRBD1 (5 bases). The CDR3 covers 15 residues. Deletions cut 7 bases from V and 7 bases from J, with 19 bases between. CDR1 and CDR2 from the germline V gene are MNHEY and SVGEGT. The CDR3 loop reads CASTQAGPLGEKLFF. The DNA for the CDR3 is TGTGCCAGCACTCAGGCGGGGCCCTTGGGTGAAAAACTGTTTTTT.

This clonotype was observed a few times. The DNA for the CDR3 is TGTGCCAGCAGCTTCTTTGCAGGCGATACGCAGTATTTT. Translation gives CASSFFAGDTQYF. The chain employs TRBV7-7 and TRBJ2-3; D is undetermined. With 3 bases removed from V and 6 bases from J, the gap between germline ends came to 10 bases. The CDR3 contains 13 residues. Germline V gene sequence: CDR1 SSHAT, CDR2 FNYEAQ (reference sequence). Drawing the rest from reference TRBV7-7 and TRBJ2-3, the complete variable domain is GAGVSQSPRYKVTKRGQDVTLRCDPISSHATLYWYQQALGQGPEFLTYFNYEAQPDKSGLPSDRFSAERPEGSISTLTIQRTEQRDSAMYRCASSFFAGDTQYFGPGTRLTVL.

CDR3 amino acids: CASSLQRAYEQYF. The CDR3 coding sequence is TGTGCCAGCAGTTTGCAGCGGGCCTACGAGCAGTACTTC. V is TRBV6-2 or TRBV6-3 and J is TRBJ2-7, with D perhaps TRBD2 (6 bases). This CDR3 region has 13 residues. Trimming pared 4 bases from V and 2 bases from J, leaving 9 bases between. Germline CDR1 reads MNHEY; CDR2 reads SVGEGT.

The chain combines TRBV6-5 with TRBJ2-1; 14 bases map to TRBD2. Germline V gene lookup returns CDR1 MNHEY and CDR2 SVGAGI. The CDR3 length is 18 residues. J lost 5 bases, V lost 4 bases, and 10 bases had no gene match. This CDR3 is CASSFSLTTSGGDNEQFF. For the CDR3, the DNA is TGTGCCAGCAGTTTCTCCCTCACGACTAGCGGGGGGGACAATGAGCAGTTCTTC.

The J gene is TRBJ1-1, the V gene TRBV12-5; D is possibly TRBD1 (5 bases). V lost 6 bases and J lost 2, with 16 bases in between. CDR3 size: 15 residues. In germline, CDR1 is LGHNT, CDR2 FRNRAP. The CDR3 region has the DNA TGTGCTAGTGGGGGGGACGTGACGGTCAACACTGAAGCTTTCTTT. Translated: CASGGDVTVNTEAFF.

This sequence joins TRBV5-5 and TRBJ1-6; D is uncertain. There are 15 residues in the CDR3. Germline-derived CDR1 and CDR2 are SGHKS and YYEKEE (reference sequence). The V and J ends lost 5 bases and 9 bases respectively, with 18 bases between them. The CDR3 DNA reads TGTGCCAGCAGATTCTGGGGTGGAGGTAGTTCACCCCTCCACTTT. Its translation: CASRFWGGGSSPLHF.

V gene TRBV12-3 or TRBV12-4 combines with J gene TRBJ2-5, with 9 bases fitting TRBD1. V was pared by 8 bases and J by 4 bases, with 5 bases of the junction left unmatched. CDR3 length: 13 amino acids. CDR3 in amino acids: CASRDRVRETQYF. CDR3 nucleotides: TGTGCCAGCCGGGACAGGGTGAGAGAGACCCAGTACTTC.

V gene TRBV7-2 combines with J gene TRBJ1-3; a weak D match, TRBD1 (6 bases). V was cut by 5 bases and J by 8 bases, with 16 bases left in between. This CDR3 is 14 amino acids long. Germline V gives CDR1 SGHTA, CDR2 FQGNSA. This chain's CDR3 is CASSPWQGIDTIYF. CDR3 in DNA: TGTGCCAGCAGCCCCTGGCAGGGGATAGACACCATATATTTT. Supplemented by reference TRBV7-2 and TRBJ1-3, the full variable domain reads GAGVSQSPSNKVTEKGKDVELRCDPISGHTALYWYRQSLGQGLEFLIYFQGNSAPDKSGLPSDRFSAERTGGSVSTLTIQRTQQEDSAVYLCASSPWQGIDTIYFGEGSWLTVV.

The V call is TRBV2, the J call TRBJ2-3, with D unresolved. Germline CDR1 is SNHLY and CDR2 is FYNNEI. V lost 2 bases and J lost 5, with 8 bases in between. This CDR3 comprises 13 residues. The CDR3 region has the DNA TGTGCCAGCAGTGAAAACTTGGGAGATACGCAGTATTTT. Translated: CASSENLGDTQYF.

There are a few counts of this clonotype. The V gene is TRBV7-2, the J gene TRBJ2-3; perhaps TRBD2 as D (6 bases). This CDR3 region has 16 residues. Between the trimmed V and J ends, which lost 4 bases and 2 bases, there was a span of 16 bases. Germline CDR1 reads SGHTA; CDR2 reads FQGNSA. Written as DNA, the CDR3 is TGTGCCAGCAGCTGGCCGGGACTGGGTCCCACAGATACGCAGTATTTT. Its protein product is CASSWPGLGPTDTQYF.

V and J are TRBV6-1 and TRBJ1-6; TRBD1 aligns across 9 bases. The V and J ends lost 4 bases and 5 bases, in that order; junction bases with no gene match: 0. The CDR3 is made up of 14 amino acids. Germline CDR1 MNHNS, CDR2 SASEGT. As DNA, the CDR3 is TGTGCCAGCAGTGGACAGGGGGATAATTCACCCCTCCACTTT. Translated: CASSGQGDNSPLHF.

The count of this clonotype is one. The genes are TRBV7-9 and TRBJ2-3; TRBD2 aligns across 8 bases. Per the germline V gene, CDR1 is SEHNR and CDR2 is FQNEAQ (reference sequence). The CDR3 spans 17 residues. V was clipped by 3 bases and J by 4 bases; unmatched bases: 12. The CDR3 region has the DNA TGTGCCAGCAGCTTTTTCGTGGGACTAGGAGGGGCAGATACGCAGTATTTT. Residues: CASSFFVGLGGADTQYF.